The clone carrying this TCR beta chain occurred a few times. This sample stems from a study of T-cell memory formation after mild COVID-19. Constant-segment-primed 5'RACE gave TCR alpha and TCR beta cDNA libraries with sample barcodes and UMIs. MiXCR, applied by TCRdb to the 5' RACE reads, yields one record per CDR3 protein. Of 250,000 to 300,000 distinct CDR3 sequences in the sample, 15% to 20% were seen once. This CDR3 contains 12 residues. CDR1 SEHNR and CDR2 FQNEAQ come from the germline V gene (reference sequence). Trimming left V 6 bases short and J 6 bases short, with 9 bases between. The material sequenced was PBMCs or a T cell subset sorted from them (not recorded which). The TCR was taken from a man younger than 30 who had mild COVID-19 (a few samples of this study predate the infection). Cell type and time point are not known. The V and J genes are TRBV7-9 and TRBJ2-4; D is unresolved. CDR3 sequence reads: CASSSDGNIQYF. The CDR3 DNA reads TGTGCCAGCAGTTCGGACGGAAACATTCAGTACTTC.